One TCR beta chain is described in this entry. The target antigen is unknown. These data originate in a study of high-grade serous ovarian cancer treatment subgroups. General study points: Same-patient tumor repertoires overlapped at about 0.1 to 0.8; different patients barely overlapped.

V lost 4 bases and J lost 5; bases outside the gene matches: 14. Germline V gene lookup returns CDR1 SGHNT and CDR2 YENEEA. The CDR3 loop spans 17 amino acids. Tumor samples were taken before definitive surgery or chemotherapy. The assay was immunoSEQ multiplex PCR, and TCRdb's table has in-frame clones only and misses some. This sample has about 2,300 clones; roughly 70% occur once, and the top ten carry around 13%. This receptor was identified in a human donor with high-grade serous ovarian cancer. The sample comprised tumor tissue. This chain connects TRBV11-3 to TRBJ1-1; 9 nucleotides agree with TRBD1. The CDR3 spells CASSSNRPGQGRTEAFF. CDR3 DNA sequence: TGTGCCAGCAGCTCTAATAGACCGGGACAGGGAAGAACTGAAGCTTTCTTT.